The clone carrying this T cell receptor (beta chain) was found a few times. As yet, its antigen is unknown. These data originate in a study of T-cell memory formation after mild COVID-19. TCRdb passed the 5' RACE reads through MiXCR, listing each CDR3 protein once. Of nearly 40,000 distinct CDR3 sequences in the sample, 6.1% were seen once. Findings of the study overall: Pre-infection memory carried some responding clones, suggesting that cross-reactive memory joined.

This receptor was taken from an adult who had mild COVID-19 (a few samples of this study predate the infection). Cell type and time point are not known. Material for sequencing was PBMCs or a T cell subset sorted from them (not recorded which).

In DNA, the CDR3 is TGTGCCATCAGTGGGGGGACCGGGACAGGGGATCGAGAGCAGTACTTC. This gives the protein CAISGGTGTGDREQYF. The rearrangement uses TRBV10-3 and TRBJ2-7, with TRBD1 matching over 10 bases. The CDR3 contains 16 residues. Trimming removed 4 bases from V and 7 bases from J; junction bases left unmatched: 13. CDR1 and CDR2 from the germline V gene are ENHRY and SYGVKD.